A selection of T cell receptor beta chains follows, all from one sample in a study of shared clonotypes between healthy human individuals. This table comes from immunoSEQ multiplex PCR, and its TCRdb copy is limited to in-frame clones, with some not included. The table shows more than 2,000,000 clones, with approximately 93% occurring only once. Sequencing was performed on naive CD4+ T cells from PBMCs. These TCRs come from a man aged 18 to 35 in good health. Some clones in this sample may be carry-over from other donors' samples. Each CDR3 is given with its conserved first and last residue.

CDR3	V	J
CAISERQGAFDGYTF	TRBV10-3	TRBJ1-2
CASSSTSGGTDTQYF	TRBV7-2	TRBJ2-3
CASSSSDRGNEQYF	TRBV27	TRBJ2-7
CAISRQGPGETQYF	TRBV10-3	TRBJ2-5
CSARDYGELFF	TRBV20-1	TRBJ2-2
CASSHDSINQPQHF	TRBV18	TRBJ1-5
CASSPVSVGTDTQYF	TRBV7-3	TRBJ2-3
CASSFRDRGLGEPQHF	TRBV28	TRBJ1-5
CAISGRVGGEPYEQYF	TRBV10-3	TRBJ2-7
CASSEITLPYEQYF	TRBV6-1	TRBJ2-7
CASSQVGWSGELFF	TRBV4-2	TRBJ2-2
CASSRSGGLFSYEQYF	TRBV5-1	TRBJ2-7
CASSLPNTGELFF	TRBV11-2	TRBJ2-2
CASSDVGRKNEKLFF	TRBV2	TRBJ1-4
CASSKTKWETQYF	TRBV7-3	TRBJ2-5
CAWSFRGADYGYTF	TRBV30	TRBJ1-2
CSAPKNIQYF	TRBV20-1	TRBJ2-4
CASSPPAIGPGGSCGTGELFF	TRBV12-1	TRBJ2-2
CASSLRQALYNEQFF	TRBV7-3	TRBJ2-1
CASTIGTSGYGDNEQYF	TRBV28	TRBJ2-7
CASSLTSGRAYEQYF	TRBV6-6	TRBJ2-7
CASSRLGLAGDNEQFF	TRBV9	TRBJ2-1
CASSPRQGANQPQHF	TRBV6-5	TRBJ1-5
CASSLGHSNQPQHF	TRBV5-5	TRBJ1-5
CASSWSFGQGYEQYF	TRBV5-1	TRBJ2-7
CASGPPGTTAREQFF	TRBV6-5	TRBJ2-1
CASSYTGQGFEKLFF	TRBV6-5	TRBJ1-4
CSVGRQTNTEAFF	TRBV29-1	TRBJ1-1
CASSLPTGAETQYF	TRBV5-1	TRBJ2-5
CASSPGGQGGTEAFF	TRBV5-4	TRBJ1-1
CASSGQGRVQFF	TRBV6-4	TRBJ2-1
CASSLMGGGNRNTEAFF	TRBV28	TRBJ1-1
CASSHTGLPLHSYNEQFF	TRBV14	TRBJ2-1
CASSFSTSGTTDTQYF	TRBV7-9	TRBJ2-3